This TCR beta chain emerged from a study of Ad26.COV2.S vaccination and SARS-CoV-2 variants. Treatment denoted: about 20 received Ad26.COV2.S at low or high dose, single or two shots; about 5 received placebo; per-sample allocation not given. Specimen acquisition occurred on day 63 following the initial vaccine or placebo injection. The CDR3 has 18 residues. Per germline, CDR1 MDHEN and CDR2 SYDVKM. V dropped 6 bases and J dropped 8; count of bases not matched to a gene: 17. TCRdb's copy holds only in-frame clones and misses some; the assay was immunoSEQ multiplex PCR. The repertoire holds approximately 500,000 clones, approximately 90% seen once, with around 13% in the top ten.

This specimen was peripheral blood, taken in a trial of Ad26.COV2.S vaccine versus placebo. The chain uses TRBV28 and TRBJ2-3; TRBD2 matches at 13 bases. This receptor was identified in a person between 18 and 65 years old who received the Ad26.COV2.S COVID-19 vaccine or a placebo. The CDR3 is CASSLRPGLAGKLGTQYF. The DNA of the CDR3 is TGTGCCAGCAGCCTACGACCGGGACTAGCGGGAAAGCTGGGTACGCAGTATTTT.